This T cell receptor beta chain derives from a study of technical replicates of blood from a few donors. The germline V gene has CDR1 MNHEY and CDR2 SMNVEV (reference sequence). With V trimmed by 6 bases and J by 1 base, 10 bases remained unmatched. The CDR3 spans 17 residues. TCRdb's copy holds only in-frame clones and misses some; the assay was immunoSEQ multiplex PCR. The sample yields more than 65,000 clones, approximately 92% seen once. This receptor was identified in a human donor in good health. Sequencing was carried out using T cells isolated from PBMCs. The chain recombines TRBV27 with TRBJ2-5, with 11 bases identical to TRBD2. The CDR3 DNA reads as TGTGCCAGCAGAGCGGTCACTAGCGGGAGAGCCCAAGAGACCCAGTACTTC. Translated: CASRAVTSGRAQETQYF.